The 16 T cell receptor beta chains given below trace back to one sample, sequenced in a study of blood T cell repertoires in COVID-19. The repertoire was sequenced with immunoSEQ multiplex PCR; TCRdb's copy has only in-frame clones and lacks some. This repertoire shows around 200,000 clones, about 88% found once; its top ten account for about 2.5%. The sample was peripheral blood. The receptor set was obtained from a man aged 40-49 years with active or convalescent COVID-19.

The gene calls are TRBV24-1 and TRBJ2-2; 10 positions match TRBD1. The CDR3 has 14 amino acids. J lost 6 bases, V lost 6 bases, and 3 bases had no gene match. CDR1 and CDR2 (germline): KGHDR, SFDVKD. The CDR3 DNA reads TGTGCCACCAGTCGGACAGGGGGGGCCGGGGAGCTGTTTTTT. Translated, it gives CATSRTGGAGELFF.

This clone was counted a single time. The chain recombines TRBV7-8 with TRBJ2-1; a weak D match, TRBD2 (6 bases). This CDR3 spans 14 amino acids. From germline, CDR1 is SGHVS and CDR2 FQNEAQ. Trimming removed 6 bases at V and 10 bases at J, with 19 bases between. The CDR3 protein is CASSRGPRLAEQFF. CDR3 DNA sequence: TGTGCCAGCAGTAGGGGACCCCGTCTAGCGGAGCAGTTCTTC.

CDR3 sequence: CASSQGAAGVTDTQYF. The CDR3 coding sequence is TGCGCCAGCAGCCAAGGGGCAGCGGGGGTGACAGATACGCAGTATTTT. V gene TRBV4-3 combines with J gene TRBJ2-3, with TRBD2 identical over 8 bases. Germline CDR1 and CDR2: LGHNA and YSLEER. The junction had 6 bases not matched to a gene; V was cut back by 1 base and J by 3 bases. The CDR3 spans 16 residues.

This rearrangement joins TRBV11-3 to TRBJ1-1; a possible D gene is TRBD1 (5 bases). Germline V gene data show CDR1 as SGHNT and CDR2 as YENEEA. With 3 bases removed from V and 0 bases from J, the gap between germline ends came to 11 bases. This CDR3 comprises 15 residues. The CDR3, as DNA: TGTGCCAGCAGCTTTCGCGGGGGATTGAACACTGAAGCTTTCTTT. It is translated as CASSFRGGLNTEAFF.

The CDR3 DNA is TGTGCCAGCAGTTTCACAGGGATGGACGAGCAGTACTTC. It translates to CASSFTGMDEQYF. This chain links TRBV12-3 or TRBV12-4 with TRBJ2-7; possibly TRBD1 for D (6 bases). The CDR3 runs to 13 residues. Trimming removed 3 bases at V and 5 bases at J, with 11 bases between.

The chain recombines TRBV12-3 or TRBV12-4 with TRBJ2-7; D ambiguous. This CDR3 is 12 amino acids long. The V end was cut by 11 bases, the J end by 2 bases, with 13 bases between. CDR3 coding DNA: TGTGCCCCTCAGGCCGTTCCCTACGAGCAGTACTTC. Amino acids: CAPQAVPYEQYF.

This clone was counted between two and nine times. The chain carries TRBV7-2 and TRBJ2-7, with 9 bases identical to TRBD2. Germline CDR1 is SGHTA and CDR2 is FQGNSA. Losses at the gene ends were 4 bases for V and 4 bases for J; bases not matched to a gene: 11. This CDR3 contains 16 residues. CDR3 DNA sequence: TGTGCCAGCAGCTACGCCTATGGGCGGGGGGGTTACGAGCAGTACTTC. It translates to CASSYAYGRGGYEQYF.

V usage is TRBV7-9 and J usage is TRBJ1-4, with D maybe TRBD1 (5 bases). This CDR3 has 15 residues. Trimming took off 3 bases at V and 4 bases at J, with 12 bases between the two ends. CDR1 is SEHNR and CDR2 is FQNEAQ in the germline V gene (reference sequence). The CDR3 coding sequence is TGTGCCAGCAGCTTCTCCAGGGATAATAATGAAAAACTGTTTTTT. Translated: CASSFSRDNNEKLFF.

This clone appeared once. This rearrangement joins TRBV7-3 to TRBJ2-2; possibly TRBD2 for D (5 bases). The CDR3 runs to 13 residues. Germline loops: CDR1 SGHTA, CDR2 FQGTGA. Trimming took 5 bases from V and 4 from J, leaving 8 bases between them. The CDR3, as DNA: TGTGCCAGCAGCACGGGAAGCACCGGGGAGCTGTTTTTT. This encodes CASSTGSTGELFF.

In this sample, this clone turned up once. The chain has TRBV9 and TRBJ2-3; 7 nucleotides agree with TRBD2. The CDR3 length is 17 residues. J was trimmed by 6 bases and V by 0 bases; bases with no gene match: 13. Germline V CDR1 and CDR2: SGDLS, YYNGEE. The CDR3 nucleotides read TGTGCCAGCAGCGTAGCCTCCTCGGGTAGCGGGCTGGATACGCAGTATTTT. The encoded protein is CASSVASSGSGLDTQYF.

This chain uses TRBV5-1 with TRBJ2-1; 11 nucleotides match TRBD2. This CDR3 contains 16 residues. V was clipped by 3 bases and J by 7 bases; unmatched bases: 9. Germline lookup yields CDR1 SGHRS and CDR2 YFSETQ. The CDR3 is CASSYLSGGVWNEQFF. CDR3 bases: TGCGCCAGCAGCTACCTTAGCGGGGGGGTTTGGAATGAGCAGTTCTTC.

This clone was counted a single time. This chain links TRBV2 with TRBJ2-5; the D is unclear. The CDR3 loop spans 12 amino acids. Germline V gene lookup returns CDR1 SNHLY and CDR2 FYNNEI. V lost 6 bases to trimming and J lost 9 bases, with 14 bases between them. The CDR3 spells CASRAGSASQYF. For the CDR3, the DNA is TGTGCCAGCAGGGCAGGCTCGGCGTCCCAGTACTTC.

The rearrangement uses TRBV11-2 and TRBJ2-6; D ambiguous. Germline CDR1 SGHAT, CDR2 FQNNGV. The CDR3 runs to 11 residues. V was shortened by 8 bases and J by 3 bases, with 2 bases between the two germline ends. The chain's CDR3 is CASLGANVLTF. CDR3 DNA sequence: TGTGCCAGCCTTGGGGCCAACGTCCTGACTTTC.

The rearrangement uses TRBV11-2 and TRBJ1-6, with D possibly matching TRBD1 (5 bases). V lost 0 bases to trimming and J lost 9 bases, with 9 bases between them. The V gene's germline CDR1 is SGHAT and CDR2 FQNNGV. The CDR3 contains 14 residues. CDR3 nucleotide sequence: TGTGCCAGCAGCTTAGATGGGCAGGGTTCACCCCTCCACTTT. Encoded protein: CASSLDGQGSPLHF.

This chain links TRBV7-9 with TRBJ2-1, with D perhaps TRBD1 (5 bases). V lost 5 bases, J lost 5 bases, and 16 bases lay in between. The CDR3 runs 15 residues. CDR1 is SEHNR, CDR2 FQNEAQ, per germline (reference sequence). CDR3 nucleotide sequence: TGTGCCAGCAGCGACGGGCAGGGAATCCACAATGAGCAGTTCTTC. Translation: CASSDGQGIHNEQFF. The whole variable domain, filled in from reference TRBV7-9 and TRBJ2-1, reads DTGVSQNPRHKITKRGQNVTFRCDPISEHNRLYWYRQTLGQGPEFLTYFQNEAQLEKSRLLSDRFSAERPKGSFSTLEIQRTEQGDSAMYLCASSDGQGIHNEQFFGPGTRLTVL.

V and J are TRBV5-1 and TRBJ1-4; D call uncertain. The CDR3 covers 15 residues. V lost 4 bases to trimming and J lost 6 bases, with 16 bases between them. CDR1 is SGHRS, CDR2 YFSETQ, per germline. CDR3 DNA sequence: TGCGCCAGCAGCCCCGCCCGCCCTAGAGATGAAAAACTGTTTTTT. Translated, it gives CASSPARPRDEKLFF.